The source of this T cell receptor beta chain is a study of early T cells in non-severe SARS-CoV-2 infection. The CDR3 totals 16 residues. Germline V gene data show CDR1 as SGHTA and CDR2 as FQGNSA. To note about this clonotype: Its matching antigen is unknown. A read error may produce the germline difference seen at one junction end.

General study points: There was a bias toward anti-spike CD8 responses in VDJdb matching, which missed private and CD4 specificities.

Unique molecular identifiers were affixed to single, distinct cDNA molecules. MiXCR was run by TCRdb on the 5' RACE reads, yielding one entry per CDR3 protein. The table lists some 58,000 distinct CDR3 sequences, about an eighth of them singletons, with 4% to 5% in the top ten. Specimen: whole blood. V usage is TRBV7-2 and J usage is TRBJ1-3, with D uncertain. The sequence came from an adult who was a healthcare worker with PCR-confirmed SARS-CoV-2 infection or an uninfected control (not recorded which). CDR3 amino acids: CASSLIGPSSENTIYF. As DNA, the CDR3 is TGTGCCAGCAGCTTAATCGGCCCCAGCTCTGAAAACACCATATATTTT. The whole variable domain, filled in from reference TRBV7-2 and TRBJ1-3, reads GAGVSQSPSNKVTEKGKDVELRCDPISGHTALYWYRQSLGQGLEFLIYFQGNSAPDKSGLPSDRFSAERTGGSVSTLTIQRTQQEDSAVYLCASSLIGPSSENTIYFGEGSWLTVV.